The entry below gives a single T cell receptor beta chain sequence along with its context. In germline, CDR1 is SGDLS, CDR2 YYNGEE. V shed 4 bases, J shed 10 bases, and the junction held 11 bases outside the gene matches. CDR3 length: 14 amino acids. This sample is drawn from a study of cytomegalovirus exposure and HLA in healthy donors. A multiplex PCR was run with 60 Vbeta primers and 13 Jbeta primers. Using immunoSEQ multiplex PCR, the repertoire was profiled, and TCRdb retains in-frame clones only, with some absent. The sample includes some 150,000 clones, 81% of them seen just once. It was healthy bone marrow donors who served as donors.

The V gene is TRBV9, the J gene TRBJ1-1; 9 bases are shared with TRBD1. The sample consisted of PBMCs. The TCR sequence derives from a woman aged 45 to 65 in good health and CMV-seronegative. CDR3 coding DNA: TGTGCCAGCAGCCCATCAGACAGGGGGAGAGGAGCTTTCTTT. Translating gives CASSPSDRGRGAFF.